These T cell receptor beta chains were read from a single sample in a study of shared clonotypes between healthy human individuals. Sequencing used immunoSEQ multiplex PCR; TCRdb keeps in-frame clones, though not all of them. Altogether roughly 810,000 clones are present, 90% to 97% being singletons, with the ten largest covering under 0.25%. Sequencing was done on a sample of naive CD8+ T cells sorted from blood. The receptors stem from a man younger than 45 in good health. The CDR3 runs from the conserved cysteine through the conserved F or W. The order of the fields is D gene, V gene, clone size, J gene, CDR3 DNA, CDR3 protein. D genes are given only for firm matches. Rows give clone size only sometimes, using once, few, many, or a class for an expanded clone.

NA,TRBV25-1,NA,TRBJ2-2,TGTGCCAGCAGTGAAATAAGGGGAATGAACACCGGGGAGCTGTTTTTT,CASSEIRGMNTGELFF
TRBD2,TRBV7-3,NA,TRBJ2-2,TGTGCCAGCAGCGTCCTTGGGCTAGCGGGGAACACCGGGGAGCTGTTTTTT,CASSVLGLAGNTGELFF
NA,TRBV7-9,NA,TRBJ2-7,TGTGCCAGCAGCTTATGGTCCAGGGGTTACGAGCAGTACTTC,CASSLWSRGYEQYF
TRBD1,TRBV2,NA,TRBJ2-2,TGTGCCAGCACAGGGGGCTCTAACACCGGGGAGCTGTTTTTT,CASTGGSNTGELFF
TRBD2,TRBV7-8,NA,TRBJ2-3,TGTGCCAGCAGACCGAGCGGGGCCAGGTCAGATACGCAGTATTTT,CASRPSGARSDTQYF
TRBD1,TRBV27,NA,TRBJ1-5,TGTGCCAGCAGTTTAAACAGGGGGCATCAGCCCCAGCATTTT,CASSLNRGHQPQHF
NA,TRBV19,once,TRBJ2-7,TGTGCCAGTAGTATGGCTGTCGAAGAATACGAGCAGTACTTC,CASSMAVEEYEQYF
TRBD2,TRBV15,NA,TRBJ2-7,TGTGCCACCAGCAGGGCCCTAGCGGAGCCCCACTACGAGCAGTACTTC,CATSRALAEPHYEQYF
TRBD2,TRBV2,NA,TRBJ2-7,TGTGCCAGCAGTGAATGGGGGCGGGAGGGCCGCGAGCAGTACTTC,CASSEWGREGREQYF
TRBD2,TRBV4-1,NA,TRBJ2-7,TGCGCCAGCAGCCCACGGGGGGCGGGAGGGGAAGCCTACGAGCAGTACTTC,CASSPRGAGGEAYEQYF
NA,TRBV5-1,NA,TRBJ1-2,TGCGCCAGCAGCTTGGAAAGGACGGCGAACTATGGCTACACCTTC,CASSLERTANYGYTF